This T cell receptor beta chain was sequenced in a study of T cells in Graves' hyperthyroidism and ophthalmopathy. The investigators amplified TCR beta CDR3 regions from RNA transcripts. A set of HTBI primers served as the primers for a first-round RT-PCR of the TCR CDR3. TCRdb redid the calling of the multiplex PCR reads with MiXCR, one entry per CDR3 protein. The table shows hundreds of thousands of distinct CDR3 sequences, with roughly 13% occurring only once. The table lists this clonotype with a few counts. Its antigen remains unknown. CDR3 length: 15 amino acids. The germline V and J ends were trimmed by 0 bases and 1 base, with 10 bases remaining between them. The V gene's germline CDR1 is SGHRS and CDR2 YFSETQ. Patients affected by ophthalmopathy presented a Clinical Activity Score of at least 3, a NOSPECS grade of at least 4, and disease duration below 3 months. Whole-study results and caveats: Separation of ophthalmopathy from stable hyperthyroidism was achieved by a 13 V-J model. Most thyroid clonotypes expanded above 0.001 appeared in blood too.

The clonotype originates from a woman aged 40 to 49 with Graves' ophthalmopathy. Sequencing used blood. V and J are TRBV5-1 and TRBJ1-2; D not certain. The CDR3 coding sequence is TGCGCCAGCAGCTTGGAGGGCAGAATTAACTATGGCTACACCTTC. It encodes CASSLEGRINYGYTF. The whole variable domain, filled in from reference TRBV5-1 and TRBJ1-2, reads KAGVTQTPRYLIKTRGQQVTLSCSPISGHRSVSWYQQTPGQGLQFLFEYFSETQRNKGNFPGRFSGRQFSNSRSEMNVSTLELGDSALYLCASSLEGRINYGYTFGSGTRLTVV.